This T cell receptor (beta chain) was sequenced during a study of shared clonotypes between healthy human individuals. Study-level results: Only blood samples were collected, and tissue repertoires likely differ. Generally, naive subsets (rather than memory subsets) showed larger estimated richness. Rarefaction revealed incomplete sorted-subset sequencing despite large depth.

Germline CDR1 is MNHEY and CDR2 is SVGAGI. V lost 0 bases, J lost 4 bases, and 6 bases lay in between. The CDR3 consists of 13 residues. A word on this clone: Its antigen is currently unknown.

Selected positively for CCR7 and CD45RO-negative, naive CD8 cells excluded terminally differentiated effector memory CD45RA+ cells. Repertoires were generated with immunoSEQ multiplex PCR, while TCRdb's copy carries only in-frame clones and drops some. Of 2 million to 2.5 million clones in the sample, 85% to 95% were seen once. Sequenced sample: naive CD8+ T cells from PBMCs. The chain is built from TRBV6-5 and TRBJ2-5, with D uncertain. This TCR derives from a man aged 18 to 35 in good health. Some clones in this sample may be carry-over from other donors' samples. DNA of the CDR3: TGTGCCAGCAGTTACTCGTCACGAGAGACCCAGTACTTC. This translates into CASSYSSRETQYF.